The TCR beta chain under discussion was sequenced for a study of T cell responses to AZD1222 COVID-19 vaccine. Germline lookup yields CDR1 SGHAT and CDR2 FQNNGV. Trimming cost V 2 bases and J 0 bases, with 11 bases left between them. CDR3 length: 15 residues. Clones were read by immunoSEQ multiplex PCR, and TCRdb kept only the in-frame ones, dropping some. The sample yields 100,000 or so clones, around nine tenths seen once. The V and J genes are TRBV11-2 and TRBJ2-7; tentatively, D is TRBD1 or TRBD2 (5 bases each). This clonotype was obtained from an adult who received the AZD1222 COVID-19 vaccine. This material consisted of peripheral blood, taken 28 days after the second AZD1222 dose. CDR3 region: CASSLRDVGSYEQYF. In DNA form, the CDR3 reads TGTGCCAGCAGCTTAAGGGACGTCGGCTCCTACGAGCAGTACTTC.